Each of the 6 T cell receptor beta chains below was sequenced from the same sample in a study of T cells in Graves' hyperthyroidism and ophthalmopathy. RNA transcripts were the template for amplifying TCR beta CDR3 regions. During a first-round RT-PCR of the TCR CDR3, the HTBI primer set was used. TCRdb independently ran MiXCR on the multiplex PCR reads; one entry per CDR3 protein. The sample records about 330,000 distinct CDR3 sequences, roughly 13% being singletons. The sequencing sample was made of blood. These receptors were taken from a woman aged 40 to 50 with Graves' ophthalmopathy.

This clonotype was seen ten or more times. The chain employs TRBV2 and TRBJ1-6; 7 bases match TRBD1. The CDR3 has 16 amino acids. V dropped 4 bases and J dropped 9; count of bases not matched to a gene: 12. Germline V CDR1 and CDR2: SNHLY, FYNNEI. The CDR3 loop is CASSAKGARGVSPLHF. CDR3 in DNA: TGTGCCAGCAGTGCTAAGGGGGCGCGGGGGGTTTCACCCCTCCACTTT.

This clonotype was picked up many times. The gene calls are TRBV28 and TRBJ2-1; the D is unclear. Germline loops: CDR1 MDHEN, CDR2 SYDVKM. The CDR3 consists of 17 residues. Trimming cost V 1 base and J 0 bases, with 13 bases left between them. This CDR3 is CASSLSYPYFSYNEQFF. CDR3 DNA sequence: TGTGCCAGCAGTTTATCGTACCCCTACTTCTCCTACAATGAGCAGTTCTTC.

This clonotype appeared many times. The rearrangement links TRBV12-3 or TRBV12-4 to TRBJ2-1; D is perhaps TRBD2 (7 bases). The CDR3 spans 16 residues. Trimming removed 6 bases at V and 8 bases at J, with 23 bases between. CDR3 sequence reads: CASSGPRGGYSDEQFF. The CDR3, as DNA: TGTGCCAGCAGCGGGCCGAGGGGGGGTTACTCGGATGAGCAGTTCTTC.

At least ten counts were recorded for this clonotype. The chain joins TRBV24-1 to TRBJ2-3; 7 positions match TRBD1. The germline CDR1 and CDR2 sequences are KGHDR and SFDVKD. There are 15 residues in the CDR3. The J segment lost 1 base and the V segment lost 5 bases, leaving 5 bases of the junction unmatched. The CDR3 DNA reads as TGTGCCACCAGTGCACTCGGGACAGGCACAGATACGCAGTATTTT. Translated, it gives CATSALGTGTDTQYF.

The CDR3 loop is CASSLYMPPARGPFNTEAFF. The CDR3 nucleotides read TGTGCCAGCAGTTTATATATGCCCCCGGCCAGGGGCCCATTCAACACTGAAGCTTTCTTT. The chain is built from TRBV27 and TRBJ1-1; TRBD1 might be the D (6 bases). Germline loops: CDR1 MNHEY, CDR2 SMNVEV (reference sequence). Trimming took off 1 base at V and 2 bases at J, with 26 bases between the two ends. The length of the CDR3 is 20 residues.

This clonotype showed up many times. The germline gene is not matched at one end of the junction; a read error may be the cause. V gene TRBV2 combines with J gene TRBJ2-1; no definite D call. Germline V gene sequence: CDR1 SNHLY, CDR2 FYNNEI. The CDR3 loop spans 15 amino acids. This CDR3 reads CASSEDPYSGNEQFF. CDR3 nucleotide sequence: TGTGCCAGCAGCGAAGACCCTTACTCCGGCAATGAGCAGTTCTTC.